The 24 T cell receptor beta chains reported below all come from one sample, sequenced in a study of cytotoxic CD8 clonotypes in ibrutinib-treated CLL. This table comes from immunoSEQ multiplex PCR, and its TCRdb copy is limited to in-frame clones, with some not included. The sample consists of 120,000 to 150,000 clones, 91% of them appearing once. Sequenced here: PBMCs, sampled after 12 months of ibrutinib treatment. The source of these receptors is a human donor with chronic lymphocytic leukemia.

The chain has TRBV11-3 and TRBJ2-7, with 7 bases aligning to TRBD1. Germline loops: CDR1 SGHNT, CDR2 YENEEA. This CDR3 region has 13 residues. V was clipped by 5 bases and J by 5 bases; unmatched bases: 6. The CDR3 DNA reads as TGTGCCAGCAGCGACAGGGTTCGGCACGAGCAGTACTTC. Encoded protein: CASSDRVRHEQYF.

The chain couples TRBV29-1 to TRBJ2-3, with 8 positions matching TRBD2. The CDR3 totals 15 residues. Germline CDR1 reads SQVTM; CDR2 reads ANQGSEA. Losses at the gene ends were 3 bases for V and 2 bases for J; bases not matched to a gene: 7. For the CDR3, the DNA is TGCAGCGTTGACGGACTAGCCGCTAACACAGATACGCAGTATTTT. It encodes CSVDGLAANTDTQYF.

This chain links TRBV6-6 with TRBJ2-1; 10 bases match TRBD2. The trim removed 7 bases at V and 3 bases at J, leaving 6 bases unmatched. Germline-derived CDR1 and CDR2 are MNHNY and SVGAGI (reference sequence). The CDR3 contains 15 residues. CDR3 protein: CASTPSGSGYNEQFF. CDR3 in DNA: TGTGCCAGCACCCCTAGCGGGAGCGGCTACAATGAGCAGTTCTTC.

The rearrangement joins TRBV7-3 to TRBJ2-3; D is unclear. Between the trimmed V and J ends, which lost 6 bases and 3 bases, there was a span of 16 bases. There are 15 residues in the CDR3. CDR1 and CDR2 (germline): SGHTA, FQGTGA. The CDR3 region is CASSPRTLGTDTQYF. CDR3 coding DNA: TGTGCCAGCAGTCCCAGGACCCTGGGGACAGATACGCAGTATTTT.

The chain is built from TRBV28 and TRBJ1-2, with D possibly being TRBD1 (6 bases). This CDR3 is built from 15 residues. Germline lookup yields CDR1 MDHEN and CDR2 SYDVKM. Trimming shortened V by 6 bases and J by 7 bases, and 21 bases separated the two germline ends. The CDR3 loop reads CASSPGGGGPIGYTF. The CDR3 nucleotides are TGTGCCAGCAGCCCGGGTGGGGGCGGGCCCATTGGCTACACCTTC.

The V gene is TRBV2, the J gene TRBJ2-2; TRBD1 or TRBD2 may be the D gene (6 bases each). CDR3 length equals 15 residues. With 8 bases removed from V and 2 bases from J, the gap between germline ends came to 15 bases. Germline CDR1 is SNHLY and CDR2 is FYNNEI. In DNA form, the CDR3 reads TGTGCCAGCGATGTGCAGGGGACTAACACCGGGGAGCTGTTTTTT. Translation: CASDVQGTNTGELFF.

The CDR3 bases are TGTGCCAGCTCAATATCTAGCGGGAGCTACAATGAGCAGTTCTTC. Translating it yields CASSISSGSYNEQFF. J is TRBJ2-1 and V is TRBV18; TRBD2 agrees at 10 bases. V was clipped by 5 bases and J by 3 bases; unmatched bases: 4. Germline V lookup: CDR1 KGHSH, CDR2 LQKENI. CDR3 length equals 15 residues.

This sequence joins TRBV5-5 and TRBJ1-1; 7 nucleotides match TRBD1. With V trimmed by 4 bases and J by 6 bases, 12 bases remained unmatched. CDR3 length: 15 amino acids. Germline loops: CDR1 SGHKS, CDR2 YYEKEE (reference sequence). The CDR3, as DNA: TGTGCCAGCAGCCCGGTGAACAGGGGTATCCCTGAAGCTTTCTTT. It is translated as CASSPVNRGIPEAFF.

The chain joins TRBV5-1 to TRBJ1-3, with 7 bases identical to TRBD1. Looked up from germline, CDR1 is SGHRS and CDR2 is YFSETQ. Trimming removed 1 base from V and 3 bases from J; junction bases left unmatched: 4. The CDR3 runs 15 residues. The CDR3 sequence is CASSLSGTDGNTIYF. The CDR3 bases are TGCGCCAGCAGCTTGAGTGGGACAGATGGAAACACCATATATTTT.

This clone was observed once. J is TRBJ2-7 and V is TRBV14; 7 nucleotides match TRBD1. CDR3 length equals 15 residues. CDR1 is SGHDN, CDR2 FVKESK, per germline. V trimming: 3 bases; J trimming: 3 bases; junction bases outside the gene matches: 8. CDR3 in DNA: TGTGCCAGCAGCCACCACAGGGACAGCTTCTACGAGCAGTACTTC. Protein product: CASSHHRDSFYEQYF. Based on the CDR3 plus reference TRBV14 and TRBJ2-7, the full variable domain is EAGVTQFPSHSVIEKGQTVTLRCDPISGHDNLYWYRRVMGKEIKFLLHFVKESKQDESGMPNNRFLAERTGGTYSTLKVQPAELEDSGVYFCASSHHRDSFYEQYFGPGTRLTVT.

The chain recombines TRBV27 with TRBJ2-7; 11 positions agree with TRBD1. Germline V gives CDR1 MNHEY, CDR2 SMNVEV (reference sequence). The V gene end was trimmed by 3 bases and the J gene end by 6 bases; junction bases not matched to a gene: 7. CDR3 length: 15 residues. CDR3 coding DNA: TGTGCCAGCAGTTTCCTGGGGACAGGGGGTTCCGAGCAGTACTTC. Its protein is CASSFLGTGGSEQYF.

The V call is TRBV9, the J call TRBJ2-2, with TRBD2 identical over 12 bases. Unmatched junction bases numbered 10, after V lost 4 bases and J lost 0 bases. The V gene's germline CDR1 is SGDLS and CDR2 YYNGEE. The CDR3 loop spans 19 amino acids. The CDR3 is CASSYRLAGGPPNTGELFF. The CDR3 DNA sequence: TGTGCCAGCAGCTACCGTCTAGCGGGAGGGCCGCCGAACACCGGGGAGCTGTTTTTT.

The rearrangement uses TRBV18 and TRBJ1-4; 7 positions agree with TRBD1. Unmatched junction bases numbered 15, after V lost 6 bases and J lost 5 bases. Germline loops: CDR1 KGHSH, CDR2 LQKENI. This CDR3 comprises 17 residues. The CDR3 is CASSPAGTATNNEKLFF. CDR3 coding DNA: TGTGCCAGCTCCCCCGCCGGGACAGCCACTAACAATGAAAAACTGTTTTTT.

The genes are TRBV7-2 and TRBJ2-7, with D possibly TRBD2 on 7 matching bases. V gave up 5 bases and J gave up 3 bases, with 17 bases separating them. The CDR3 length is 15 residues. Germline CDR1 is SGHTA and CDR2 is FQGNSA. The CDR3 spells CASSVGGATLYEQYF. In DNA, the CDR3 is TGTGCCAGCAGCGTAGGGGGGGCAACCCTCTACGAGCAGTACTTC.

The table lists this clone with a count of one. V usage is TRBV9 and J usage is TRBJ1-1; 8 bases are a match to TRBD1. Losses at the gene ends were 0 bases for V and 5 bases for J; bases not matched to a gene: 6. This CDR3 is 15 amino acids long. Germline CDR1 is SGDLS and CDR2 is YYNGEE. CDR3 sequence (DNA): TGTGCCAGCAGCGTAGTGAGACAGGGGCTTACTGAAGCTTTCTTT. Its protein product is CASSVVRQGLTEAFF.

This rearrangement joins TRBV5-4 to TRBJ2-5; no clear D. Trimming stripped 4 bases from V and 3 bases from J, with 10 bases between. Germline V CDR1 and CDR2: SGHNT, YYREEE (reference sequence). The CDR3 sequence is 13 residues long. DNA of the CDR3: TGTGCCAGCAGCGGGAAGCGAGAAGAGACCCAGTACTTC. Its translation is CASSGKREETQYF.

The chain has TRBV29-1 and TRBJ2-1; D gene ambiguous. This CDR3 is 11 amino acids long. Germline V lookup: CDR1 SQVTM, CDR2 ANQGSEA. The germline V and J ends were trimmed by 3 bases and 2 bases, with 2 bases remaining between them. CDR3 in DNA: TGCAGCGTTGAGACCTACAATGAGCAGTTCTTC. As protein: CSVETYNEQFF.

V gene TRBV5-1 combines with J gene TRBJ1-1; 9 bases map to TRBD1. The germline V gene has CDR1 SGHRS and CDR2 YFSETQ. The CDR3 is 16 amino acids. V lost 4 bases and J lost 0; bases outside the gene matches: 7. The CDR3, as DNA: TGCGCCAGCAGCACCAGACAGGGGGAGTTGAACACTGAAGCTTTCTTT. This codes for CASSTRQGELNTEAFF.

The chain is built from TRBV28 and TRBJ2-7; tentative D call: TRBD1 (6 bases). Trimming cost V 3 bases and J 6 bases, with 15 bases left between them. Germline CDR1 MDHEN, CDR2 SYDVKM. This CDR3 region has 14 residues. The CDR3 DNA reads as TGTGCCAGCAGTTTTCTGGACAGAAATACCGAGCAGTACTTC. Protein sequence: CASSFLDRNTEQYF.

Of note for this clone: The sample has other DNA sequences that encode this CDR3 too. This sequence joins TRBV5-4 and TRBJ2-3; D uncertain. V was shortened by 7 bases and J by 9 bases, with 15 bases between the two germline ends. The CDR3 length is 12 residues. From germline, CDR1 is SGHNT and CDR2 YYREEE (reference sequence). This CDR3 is CASRSPGETQYF. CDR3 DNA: TGTGCCAGCCGCTCCCCCGGCGAAACGCAGTATTTT.

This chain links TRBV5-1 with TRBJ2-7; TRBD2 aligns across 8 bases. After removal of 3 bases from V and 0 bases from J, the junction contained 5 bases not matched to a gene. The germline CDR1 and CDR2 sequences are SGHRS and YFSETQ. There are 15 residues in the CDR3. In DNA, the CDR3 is TGCGCCAGCAGCTCTAGCGGGTCATTCTCCTACGAGCAGTACTTC. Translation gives CASSSSGSFSYEQYF.

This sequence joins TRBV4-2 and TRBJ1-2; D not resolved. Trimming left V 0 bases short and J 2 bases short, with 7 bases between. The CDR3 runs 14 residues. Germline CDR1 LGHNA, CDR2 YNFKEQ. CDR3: CASSQDAQNYGYTF. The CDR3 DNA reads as TGTGCCAGCAGCCAAGATGCGCAGAACTATGGCTACACCTTC.

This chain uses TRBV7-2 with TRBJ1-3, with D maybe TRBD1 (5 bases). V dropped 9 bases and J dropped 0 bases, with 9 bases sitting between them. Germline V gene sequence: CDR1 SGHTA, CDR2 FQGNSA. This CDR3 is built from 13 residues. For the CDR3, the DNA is TGTGCCAGTAAAGGGGTCTCTGGAAACACCATATATTTT. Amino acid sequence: CASKGVSGNTIYF.

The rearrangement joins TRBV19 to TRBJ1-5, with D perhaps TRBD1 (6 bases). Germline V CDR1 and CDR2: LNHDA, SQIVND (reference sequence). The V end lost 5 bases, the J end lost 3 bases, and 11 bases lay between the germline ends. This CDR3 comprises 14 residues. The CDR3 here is CASSLRDINQPQHF. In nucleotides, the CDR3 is TGTGCCAGTAGTCTCCGGGACATCAATCAGCCCCAGCATTTT.